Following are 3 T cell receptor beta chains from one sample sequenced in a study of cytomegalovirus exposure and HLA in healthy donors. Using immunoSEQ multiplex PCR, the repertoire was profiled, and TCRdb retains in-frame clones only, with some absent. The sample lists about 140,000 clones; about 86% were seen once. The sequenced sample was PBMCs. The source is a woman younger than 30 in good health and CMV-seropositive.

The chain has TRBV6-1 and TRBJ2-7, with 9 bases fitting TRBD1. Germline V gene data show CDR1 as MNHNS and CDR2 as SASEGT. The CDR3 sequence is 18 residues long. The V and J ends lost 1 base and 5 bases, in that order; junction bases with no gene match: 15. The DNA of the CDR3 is TGTGCCAGCAGTGAAGGTGGTCTCGCTAGGACAGGGGCAAACGAGCAGTACTTC. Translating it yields CASSEGGLARTGANEQYF.

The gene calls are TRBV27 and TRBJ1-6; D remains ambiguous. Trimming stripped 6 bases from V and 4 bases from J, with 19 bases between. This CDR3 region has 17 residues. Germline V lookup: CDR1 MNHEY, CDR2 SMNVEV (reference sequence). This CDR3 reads CASSLTIYGEYNSPLHF. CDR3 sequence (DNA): TGTGCCAGCAGCCTTACCATATATGGAGAGTATAATTCACCCCTCCACTTT.

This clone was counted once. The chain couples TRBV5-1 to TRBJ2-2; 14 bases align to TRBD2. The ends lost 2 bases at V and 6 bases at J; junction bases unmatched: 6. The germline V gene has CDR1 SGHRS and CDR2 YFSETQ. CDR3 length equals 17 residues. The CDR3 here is CASSFGLAGGSAGELFF. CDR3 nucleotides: TGCGCCAGCAGCTTCGGACTAGCGGGGGGATCGGCCGGGGAGCTGTTTTTT.